A single sample gave rise to the 32 T cell receptor beta chains below, sequenced in a study of blood T cell repertoires in COVID-19. Assay used: immunoSEQ multiplex PCR; TCRdb lists only in-frame clones, some missing. Altogether 98,000 or so clones are present, approximately 70% being singletons, with the ten largest covering 1.5% to 2%. Sequenced input: peripheral blood. The source of these receptors is a woman aged 40 to 50 with acute or convalescent COVID-19.

Only one count was recorded for this clone. J is TRBJ2-7 and V is TRBV10-2; TRBD1 aligns across 8 bases. The V segment lost 4 bases and the J segment 1 base; nucleotides outside the gene matches: 3. The CDR3 contains 14 residues. Per the germline V gene, CDR1 is WSHSY and CDR2 is SAAADI. The CDR3 coding sequence is TGCGCCAGCAGTGGGACAGGGAGGTCCTACGAGCAGTACTTC. Translation gives CASSGTGRSYEQYF.

V and J are TRBV6-5 and TRBJ1-2, with D tentatively TRBD1 (6 bases). CDR1 and CDR2 from the germline V gene are MNHEY and SVGAGI. Trimming removed 6 bases at V and 8 bases at J, with 13 bases between. This CDR3 is built from 12 residues. The CDR3 here is CASRRTALGYTF. Here the CDR3 DNA reads TGTGCCAGCAGGAGGACAGCTCTAGGCTACACCTTC.

This chain joins TRBV6-5 and TRBJ1-6, with 9 bases fitting TRBD1. V gave up 7 bases and J gave up 10 bases; unmatched junction bases: 5. The CDR3 length is 13 residues. Germline loops: CDR1 MNHEY, CDR2 SVGAGI. CDR3 sequence reads: CASTGTGISPLHF. The CDR3 DNA sequence: TGTGCCAGCACCGGGACAGGGATCTCACCCCTCCACTTT.

The rearrangement joins TRBV27 to TRBJ1-3; D possibly corresponds to TRBD1 (6 bases). The CDR3 length is 15 residues. Trimming pared 6 bases from V and 4 bases from J, leaving 16 bases between. Germline lookup yields CDR1 MNHEY and CDR2 SMNVEV (reference sequence). The DNA for the CDR3 is TGTGCCAGCAGGCCTCGGGGGGCAGCGGGAAACACCATATATTTT. Translation: CASRPRGAAGNTIYF.

This chain joins TRBV3-1 (or the pseudogene TRBV3-2) and TRBJ2-1, with D tentatively TRBD1 (5 bases). The CDR3 runs to 14 residues. Germline CDR1 LGHDT, CDR2 YNNKEL (reference sequence). Trimming pared 2 bases from V and 7 bases from J, leaving 12 bases between. This chain's CDR3 is CASSQRGVRNEQFF. CDR3 coding DNA: TGTGCCAGCAGCCAAAGGGGTGTAAGGAATGAGCAGTTCTTC.

J is TRBJ2-5 and V is TRBV27, with 7 positions matching TRBD2. CDR1 MNHEY and CDR2 SMNVEV come from the germline V gene (reference sequence). The junction had 4 bases not matched to a gene; V was cut back by 3 bases and J by 3 bases. The CDR3 is made up of 14 amino acids. CDR3 loop: CASSFSLAEETQYF. In nucleotides, the CDR3 is TGTGCCAGCAGTTTTTCTCTAGCGGAAGAGACCCAGTACTTC.

This chain connects TRBV30 to TRBJ2-5, with 8 positions matching TRBD2. The germline CDR1 and CDR2 sequences are GTSNPN and SVGIG (reference sequence). This CDR3 region has 12 residues. V was clipped by 8 bases and J by 2 bases; unmatched bases: 4. This CDR3 is CAGTRGQETQYF. The CDR3 DNA follows: TGTGCCGGGACTAGGGGTCAAGAGACCCAGTACTTC.

The chain joins TRBV24-1 to TRBJ1-6, with D possibly being TRBD1 (6 bases). The CDR3 consists of 18 residues. The germline V gene has CDR1 KGHDR and CDR2 SFDVKD. V shed 3 bases and J shed 0 bases, with 14 bases lying between them. The CDR3 spells CATSDRQEYPSYNSPLHF. In DNA, the CDR3 is TGTGCCACCAGTGATCGACAGGAGTACCCCTCCTATAATTCACCCCTCCACTTT.

The gene calls are TRBV5-1 and TRBJ1-3; maybe TRBD1 (6 bases). Germline V gene data show CDR1 as SGHRS and CDR2 as YFSETQ. The V and J ends lost 4 bases and 2 bases respectively, with 13 bases between them. The CDR3 loop spans 15 amino acids. As DNA, the CDR3 is TGCGCCAGCAGCGCTCAACAGGGTCCTGGAAACACCATATATTTT. Protein sequence: CASSAQQGPGNTIYF.

Only a few counts were recorded for this clone. This chain joins TRBV6-4 and TRBJ2-1; 11 bases are a match to TRBD2. The J segment lost 6 bases and the V segment lost 0 bases, leaving 1 base of the junction unmatched. CDR1 and CDR2 (germline): MRHNA, SNTAGT. CDR3 length: 15 residues. The CDR3 reads CASSDSSGGANEQFF. CDR3 DNA sequence: TGTGCCAGCAGTGACTCTAGCGGGGGGGCCAATGAGCAGTTCTTC.

This clone came up once. This chain uses TRBV30 with TRBJ2-7; 10 nucleotides agree with TRBD2. Germline V gene data show CDR1 as GTSNPN and CDR2 as SVGIG (reference sequence). The CDR3 extends over 11 amino acids. The DNA of the CDR3 is TGTGCGATCCTAGCGGGGGTTATGCAGTACTTC. Its translation is CAILAGVMQYF.

This clone was recorded once. The gene calls are TRBV5-7 and TRBJ2-1, with a weak D call TRBD2 (6 bases). TRBV5-7 is an ORF for which the function is uncertain. The length of the CDR3 is 17 residues. V was trimmed by 4 bases and J by 7 bases, leaving 24 bases between them. CDR3 protein: CASSQPGEPEPFNEQFF. CDR3 coding DNA: TGTGCCAGCAGCCAGCCGGGGGAGCCCGAGCCGTTTAATGAGCAGTTCTTC.

CDR3 nucleotides: TGCGCCAGCAGCCCCGCCGAGAGCGGGGTGAACACCGGGGAGCTGTTTTTT. Protein product: CASSPAESGVNTGELFF. This chain connects TRBV5-1 to TRBJ2-2; 7 bases map to TRBD2. This CDR3 contains 17 residues. Germline CDR1 is SGHRS and CDR2 is YFSETQ. The V segment lost 4 bases and the J segment 1 base; nucleotides outside the gene matches: 10. The full variable domain, in which reference TRBV5-1 and TRBJ2-2 provide the parts outside the CDR3, is KAGVTQTPRYLIKTRGQQVTLSCSPISGHRSVSWYQQTPGQGLQFLFEYFSETQRNKGNFPGRFSGRQFSNSRSEMNVSTLELGDSALYLCASSPAESGVNTGELFFGEGSRLTVL.

The V and J genes are TRBV7-9 and TRBJ2-7; unclear D gene. Trimming cost V 3 bases and J 4 bases, with 4 bases left between them. Germline V gene sequence: CDR1 SEHNR, CDR2 FQNEAQ (reference sequence). The CDR3 covers 11 residues. The CDR3 loop is CASSLTYEQYF. The CDR3 DNA reads TGTGCCAGCAGCTTGACATACGAGCAGTACTTC.

The V and J genes are TRBV2 and TRBJ1-1; 9 nucleotides match TRBD1. Looked up from germline, CDR1 is SNHLY and CDR2 is FYNNEI. Losses at the gene ends were 6 bases for V and 5 bases for J; bases not matched to a gene: 10. This CDR3 has 15 residues. The CDR3 loop reads CASSTRTGVVTEAFF. DNA for the CDR3: TGTGCCAGCAGCACTAGGACAGGGGTGGTAACTGAAGCTTTCTTT.

V gene TRBV24-1 combines with J gene TRBJ2-6; D may be TRBD1 (6 bases). The CDR3 consists of 17 residues. Germline assignment: CDR1 KGHDR and CDR2 SFDVKD. V was pared by 4 bases and J by 0 bases, with 12 bases between. The chain's CDR3 is CATSETGTLSGANVLTF. CDR3 bases: TGTGCCACCAGTGAGACCGGGACACTCTCTGGGGCCAACGTCCTGACTTTC.

CDR3 in amino acids: CASSPTEVMEETQYF. CDR3 bases: TGTGCCAGCAGCCCGACTGAGGTTATGGAAGAGACCCAGTACTTC. This chain links TRBV3-1 (or the pseudogene TRBV3-2) with TRBJ2-5; D not certain. The CDR3 is made up of 15 amino acids. The ends were cut back, 4 bases at V and 3 bases at J, with 15 bases in the middle. Germline V lookup: CDR1 LGHDT, CDR2 YNNKEL (reference sequence).

The genes are TRBV30 and TRBJ2-3; tentative D call: TRBD2 (6 bases). Germline V gene sequence: CDR1 GTSNPN, CDR2 SVGIG (reference sequence). Trimming shortened V by 4 bases and J by 0 bases, and 14 bases separated the two germline ends. CDR3 length equals 15 residues. The DNA of the CDR3 is TGTGCCTGGACCCCCGGGGCGGGGAGCACAGATACGCAGTATTTT. It codes for CAWTPGAGSTDTQYF.

The rearrangement links TRBV5-1 to TRBJ2-3, with a weak D call TRBD1 (6 bases). Trimming took off 9 bases at V and 4 bases at J, with 15 bases between the two ends. Germline V gene data show CDR1 as SGHRS and CDR2 as YFSETQ. The CDR3 consists of 13 residues. The CDR3 protein is CATSYRDADTQYF. The CDR3 bases are TGCGCCACCTCCTACAGGGACGCAGATACGCAGTATTTT.

V and J are TRBV19 and TRBJ1-5; no firm D call. Germline values: CDR1 LNHDA, CDR2 SQIVND (reference sequence). V was clipped by 3 bases and J by 2 bases, with 2 bases between them. This CDR3 has 12 amino acids. This chain's CDR3 is CASSIGNQPQHF. DNA for the CDR3: TGTGCCAGTAGTATCGGCAATCAGCCCCAGCATTTT.

The CDR3 protein is CASSYDLLYGYTF. In DNA form, the CDR3 reads TGTGCCAGCAGCTATGACTTACTCTATGGCTACACCTTC. The chain has TRBV5-4 and TRBJ1-2, with D unclear. The CDR3 runs 13 residues. From germline, CDR1 is SGHNT and CDR2 YYREEE (reference sequence). Trimming stripped 3 bases from V and 4 bases from J, with 10 bases between.

This clone was seen only once. DNA for the CDR3: TGCGCCAGCAGCTCCCGGACAGGGACGTATGGCAATCAGCCCCAGCATTTT. Its translation is CASSSRTGTYGNQPQHF. The chain combines TRBV5-1 with TRBJ1-5; TRBD1 agrees at 8 bases. The germline gives CDR1 SGHRS, CDR2 YFSETQ. The V segment lost 3 bases and the J segment 2 bases; nucleotides outside the gene matches: 10. This CDR3 is built from 17 residues.

This clone was recorded at least ten times. V usage is TRBV7-9 and J usage is TRBJ1-3, with no clear D. Germline-derived CDR1 and CDR2 are SEHNR and FQNEAQ (reference sequence). V lost 4 bases and J 0 bases, leaving 16 bases between the germline ends. The CDR3 covers 17 residues. In nucleotides, the CDR3 is TGTGCCAGCAGCTCTACCCTGAAGGCGGCCTCTGGAAACACCATATATTTT. Protein product: CASSSTLKAASGNTIYF.

This clone was observed a handful of times. The chain links TRBV9 to TRBJ1-3, with D unclear. The V and J ends lost 1 base and 1 base respectively, with 6 bases between them. This CDR3 is built from 14 residues. Germline lookup yields CDR1 SGDLS and CDR2 YYNGEE. CDR3 nucleotides: TGTGCCAGCAGCGTAACAACATCTGGAAACACCATATATTTT. It translates to CASSVTTSGNTIYF.

V is TRBV2 and J is TRBJ1-4, with D unresolved. Germline V gives CDR1 SNHLY, CDR2 FYNNEI. V lost 2 bases to trimming and J lost 4 bases, with 11 bases between them. The CDR3 is 15 amino acids. The CDR3 DNA follows: TGTGCCAGCAGTGAAATCGGCGGAGATAATGAAAAACTGTTTTTT. It encodes CASSEIGGDNEKLFF.

The CDR3 spells CASSYSRVLQPQHF. The CDR3 DNA sequence: TGTGCCAGCAGTTACTCGAGGGTCTTACAGCCCCAGCATTTT. The V call is TRBV6-5, the J call TRBJ1-5; D unclear. V lost 0 bases and J lost 7, with 10 bases in between. CDR1 is MNHEY and CDR2 is SVGAGI in the germline V gene. This CDR3 region has 14 residues.

V usage is TRBV14 and J usage is TRBJ2-3; 12 bases line up with TRBD2. This CDR3 contains 15 residues. The germline V gene encodes CDR1 SGHDN and CDR2 FVKESK. After removal of 8 bases from V and 1 base from J, the junction contained 4 bases not matched to a gene. The CDR3 protein is CASGRLAGGTDTQYF. CDR3 in DNA: TGTGCCAGCGGAAGACTAGCGGGGGGCACAGATACGCAGTATTTT.

There are a few counts of this clone. CDR3 nucleotide sequence: TGTGCCAGTAGTCCGGACAGGACGGCCTACGAGCAGTACTTC. Protein: CASSPDRTAYEQYF. This chain joins TRBV19 and TRBJ2-7, with 7 positions matching TRBD1. CDR3 length: 14 residues. V lost 5 bases, J lost 2 bases, and 6 bases stayed unmatched. Germline CDR1 is LNHDA and CDR2 is SQIVND (reference sequence).

The chain uses TRBV28 and TRBJ1-1, with D possibly matching TRBD1 (6 bases). Germline V gene lookup returns CDR1 MDHEN and CDR2 SYDVKM. The CDR3 spans 17 residues. Between the trimmed V and J ends, which lost 8 bases and 4 bases, there was a span of 26 bases. CDR3 sequence reads: CASFNALGQYIGTEAFF. Written as DNA, the CDR3 is TGTGCCAGCTTCAATGCCTTGGGACAATACATTGGCACTGAAGCTTTCTTT.

Ten or more counts support this clone. The chain carries TRBV6-5 and TRBJ2-7; 10 bases line up with TRBD2. V gave up 6 bases and J gave up 0 bases; unmatched junction bases: 5. Germline loops: CDR1 MNHEY, CDR2 SVGAGI. The CDR3 has 15 amino acids. The CDR3 DNA reads as TGTGCCAGCAGATTTAGCGGGGGGTACTCCTACGAGCAGTACTTC. This sequence encodes CASRFSGGYSYEQYF.

This sequence joins TRBV19 and TRBJ1-1, with D possibly being TRBD1 (6 bases). The germline V gene has CDR1 LNHDA and CDR2 SQIVND (reference sequence). The V gene lost 10 bases and the J gene lost 6 bases, with 24 bases spanning the gap. The CDR3 covers 15 residues. CDR3 sequence reads: CATREGGGKSSEAFF. The CDR3 nucleotides read TGTGCCACCCGTGAGGGAGGGGGAAAGAGTTCTGAAGCTTTCTTT.

V usage is TRBV29-1 and J usage is TRBJ1-3; D remains unclear. V was pared by 0 bases and J by 0 bases, with 6 bases between. The CDR3 loop spans 14 amino acids. Germline CDR1 SQVTM, CDR2 ANQGSEA. CDR3 loop: CSVEDYTSGNTIYF. The CDR3 DNA reads TGCAGCGTTGAAGATTACACCTCTGGAAACACCATATATTTT. Full variable domain (remainder filled in from reference TRBV29-1 and TRBJ1-3): SAVISQKPSRDICQRGTSLTIQCQVDSQVTMMFWYRQQPGQSLTLIATANQGSEATYESGFVIDKFPISRPNLTFSTLTVSNMSPEDSSIYLCSVEDYTSGNTIYFGEGSWLTVV.